This T cell receptor (beta chain) emerged from a study of blood T cell repertoires in COVID-19. V lost 10 bases to trimming and J lost 6 bases; unmatched junction nucleotides: 6. The germline V gene encodes CDR1 MDHEN and CDR2 SYDVKM. The CDR3 loop spans 12 amino acids. As originally analysed: Estimation of nucleated cell counts relied on the amplification of reference gene primers. The repertoire was sequenced with immunoSEQ multiplex PCR; TCRdb's copy has only in-frame clones and lacks some. V and J calls and clone size come straight from that table; D and trimming were deduced from the DNA. This sample has some 370,000 clones, with around 87% found just once. The Seattle patients, enrolled during active infection, were followed longitudinally.

The source material was peripheral blood. This TCR was recovered from a woman in her thirties with COVID-19, enrolled during active disease. V and J are TRBV28 and TRBJ2-7; the match to TRBD1 covers 10 bases. The DNA of the CDR3 is TGTGCCACGGGACAGGGGATTTTCGAGCAGTACTTC. Translated, it gives CATGQGIFEQYF. Looking up the rest from reference TRBV28 and TRBJ2-7 gives the full variable domain: DVKVTQSSRYLVKRTGEKVFLECVQDMDHENMFWYRQDPGLGLRLIYFSYDVKMKEKGDIPEGYSVSREKKERFSLILESASTNQTSMYLCATGQGIFEQYFGPGTRLTVT.